This T cell receptor (beta chain) comes out of a study of shared clonotypes between healthy human individuals. Study-level findings and limits: Generation probability values for non-shared clonotypes were lower than those for clonotypes shared by all four donors.

With V trimmed by 3 bases and J by 5 bases, 5 bases remained unmatched. The germline V gene has CDR1 SGDLS and CDR2 YYNGEE. The CDR3 is 15 residues long. As defined, naive CD8 cells were CD45RO-negative and positively selected for CCR7, with terminally differentiated effector memory CD45RA+ cells excluded. Source study methods: ImmunoSEQ supplied junction-only sequences lacking quality scores, so filtering was different. Assay used: immunoSEQ multiplex PCR; TCRdb lists only in-frame clones, some missing. V and J calls and clone size are given by that table; D and trimming were obtained from the DNA. The data contain hundreds of thousands of clones, about 98% of them singletons. Comments on this clone: The antigen is unknown.

This chain links TRBV9 with TRBJ2-1; 10 bases are a match to TRBD2. This clonotype was obtained from a man aged 30 to 45 in good health. Sample: naive CD8+ T cells sorted from blood. CDR3 nucleotides: TGTGCCAGCAGCGCTAGCGGGAGTAAGCACAATGAGCAGTTCTTC. Translated, it gives CASSASGSKHNEQFF. Supplemented by reference TRBV9 and TRBJ2-1, the full variable domain reads DSGVTQTPKHLITATGQRVTLRCSPRSGDLSVYWYQQSLDQGLQFLIQYYNGEERAKGNILERFSAQQFPDLHSELNLSSLELGDSALYFCASSASGSKHNEQFFGPGTRLTVL.